A selection of T cell receptor beta chains follows, all from one sample in a study of immune evolution from preneoplasia to lung adenocarcinoma. This table comes from immunoSEQ multiplex PCR, and its TCRdb copy is limited to in-frame clones, with some not included. The profile shows around 8,000 clones, approximately 82% of them singletons. The specimen sequenced was FFPE minimally invasive lung adenocarcinoma tissue. These receptors all stem from a donor at least 70 years old with lung adenocarcinoma. Both conserved end residues are trimmed from each CDR3. The order of the fields is D gene, V gene, CDR3 protein. D genes are given only for firm matches.

>.|TRBV11-2
ASSFTDATNEKLF
>.|TRBV7-3
ASSSSPSSYNEQF
>TRBD2|TRBV10-1
ASSNTIGLATSTDTQY
>TRBD2|TRBV11-3
ASSLGLAGGPGEEQF
>.|TRBV30
AWNLMGTATLTQY
>.|TRBV30
AWRPPRWDSGARGQF
>TRBD1|TRBV7-9
ASSPRTGGMLYEQY
>TRBD2|TRBV13
ASSLFMAGASRNEQF
>TRBD1|TRBV29-1
SVEISGTGAATRYEQY
>.|TRBV21-1
ASSGLEGAPKADTQY
>.|TRBV20-1
SALGNEQF
>.|TRBV5-6
ASSSLRAGNTIY
>TRBD1|TRBV10-1
ASSRTGVIVGYGYT
>.|TRBV30
AWISSIWAQRGYDYT
>.|TRBV9
ASSTDPVKDTQY
>TRBD1|TRBV30
AWSTGTAYEQY
>.|TRBV7-9
ASSLDSYGYT
>.|TRBV11-2
ASSLIPTGELF
>TRBD1|TRBV29-1
SVERQGASEQY